This T cell receptor beta chain was obtained from a study of post-analysis software for immune sequencing data. This clonotype was seen a handful of times. The antigen is undetermined. Study-level points and caveats: TRBV5-6, TRBV5-1 and TRBV20-1 were among roughly 5 TRBV segments more frequent in patients than controls. Controls significantly exceeded multiple sclerosis patients in normalized Chao1 diversity.

Germline V gene data show CDR1 as SQVTM and CDR2 as ANQGSEA. CDR3 length: 13 residues. Unmatched junction bases numbered 5, after V lost 3 bases and J lost 7 bases. Prepared libraries of TCR beta cDNA carried unique molecular identifiers. Each CDR3 protein is one row after TCRdb ran MiXCR on the PCR reads. The table shows approximately 770,000 distinct CDR3 sequences, with just over 45% occurring only once. V is TRBV29-1 and J is TRBJ2-1; 8 bases are shared with TRBD2. The clonotype comes from a girl aged 10-17 years with multiple sclerosis. The sequencing sample was made of blood. The CDR3 is CSVEGTRGNEQFF. CDR3 in DNA: TGCAGCGTTGAGGGGACTAGAGGGAATGAGCAGTTCTTC.